These 26 T cell receptor beta chains came from one sample sequenced in a study of blood T cell repertoires in COVID-19. The method was immunoSEQ multiplex PCR; TCRdb's version includes in-frame clones alone and lacks a portion of them. This repertoire shows some 68,000 clones, roughly nine tenths found once; its top ten account for approximately 2.7%. Sequenced sample: peripheral blood. The receptors shown here come from a man aged 45-65 years with acute or convalescent COVID-19.

The chain couples TRBV11-2 to TRBJ2-7, with TRBD1 matching over 11 bases. Per the germline V gene, CDR1 is SGHAT and CDR2 is FQNNGV. CDR3 size: 14 residues. Germline trimming cut 3 bases from V and 4 bases from J; bases unmatched to any gene: 2. The DNA for the CDR3 is TGTGCCAGCAGCTTGGGACAGGGGGGGTACGAGCAGTACTTC. This translates into CASSLGQGGYEQYF. The entire variable domain, with the rest obtained from reference TRBV11-2 and TRBJ2-7, is as follows: EAGVAQSPRYKIIEKRQSVAFWCNPISGHATLYWYQQILGQGPKLLIQFQNNGVVDDSQLPKDRFSAERLKGVDSTLKIQPAKLEDSAVYLCASSLGQGGYEQYFGPGTRLTVT.

This chain joins TRBV11-2 and TRBJ2-7; no clear D gene. The CDR3 totals 15 residues. V lost 0 bases and J 4 bases, leaving 13 bases between the germline ends. Looked up from germline, CDR1 is SGHAT and CDR2 is FQNNGV. CDR3 bases: TGTGCCAGCAGCTTAGATGCGGTAGTCCTTTACGAGCAGTACTTC. It is translated as CASSLDAVVLYEQYF.

This sequence joins TRBV3-1 (or the pseudogene TRBV3-2) and TRBJ2-7; 9 bases line up with TRBD1. Per germline, CDR1 LGHDT and CDR2 YNNKEL (reference sequence). This CDR3 spans 14 amino acids. V gave up 0 bases and J gave up 6 bases; unmatched junction bases: 3. The CDR3 sequence is CASSQDTGGFEQYF. CDR3 bases: TGTGCCAGCAGCCAAGACACAGGGGGCTTCGAGCAGTACTTC.

This chain links TRBV7-9 with TRBJ2-3, with TRBD2 identical over 7 bases. V was clipped by 6 bases and J by 6 bases; unmatched bases: 6. Germline CDR1 and CDR2: SEHNR and FQNEAQ (reference sequence). The CDR3 totals 13 residues. Here the CDR3 reads CASSRLAGDTQYF. The CDR3, as DNA: TGTGCCAGCAGTAGACTAGCCGGTGATACGCAGTATTTT.

J is TRBJ2-7 and V is TRBV5-4, with 9 positions matching TRBD1. This CDR3 is 14 amino acids long. The V and J ends lost 4 bases and 9 bases, in that order; junction bases with no gene match: 11. The germline V gene encodes CDR1 SGHNT and CDR2 YYREEE (reference sequence). CDR3 loop: CASSQRDRVKVQYF. The CDR3 nucleotides are TGTGCCAGCAGCCAACGGGACAGGGTAAAGGTGCAGTACTTC. Full variable domain (rest looked up from reference TRBV5-4 and TRBJ2-7): ETGVTQSPTHLIKTRGQQVTLRCSSQSGHNTVSWYQQALGQGPQFIFQYYREEENGRGNFPPRFSGLQFPNYSSELNVNALELDDSALYLCASSQRDRVKVQYFGPGTRLTVT.

The gene calls are TRBV6-2 or TRBV6-3 and TRBJ2-7; D tentatively fits TRBD1 or TRBD2 (5 bases each). The CDR3 consists of 15 residues. V lost 7 bases and J lost 0, with 16 bases in between. Germline assignment: CDR1 MNHEY and CDR2 SVGEGT. CDR3 nucleotides: TGTGCCAGCATCCCGGGGCCAGGGAACTCCTACGAGCAGTACTTC. Amino acid sequence: CASIPGPGNSYEQYF.

The CDR3, as DNA: TGTGCCACCCCACCGGAGATACCCACAGATACGCAGTATTTT. Protein sequence: CATPPEIPTDTQYF. The chain joins TRBV27 to TRBJ2-3; D is ambiguous. Per the germline V gene, CDR1 is MNHEY and CDR2 is SMNVEV (reference sequence). V was clipped by 10 bases and J by 2 bases, with 16 bases between them. The length of the CDR3 is 14 residues.

J is TRBJ1-4 and V is TRBV7-6; 7 bases map to TRBD1. The CDR3 spans 17 residues. CDR1 and CDR2 (germline): SGHVS, FNYEAQ. V shed 5 bases and J 1 base; nucleotides not matched to a gene: 10. The CDR3 DNA is TGTGCCAGCAGCGCGGCCGGGACAGTAAGAACTAATGAAAAACTGTTTTTT. Protein product: CASSAAGTVRTNEKLFF.

V is TRBV7-9 and J is TRBJ2-1, with TRBD2 matching 10 bases. CDR3 length: 13 amino acids. Germline V gene lookup returns CDR1 SEHNR and CDR2 FQNEAQ (reference sequence). Germline trimming cut 2 bases from V and 9 bases from J; bases unmatched to any gene: 1. CDR3 DNA: TGTGCCAGCAGCTTATCTAGCGGGAGTGAGCAGTTCTTC. This gives the protein CASSLSSGSEQFF.

The chain combines TRBV6-6 with TRBJ1-2, with D possibly being TRBD1 (5 bases). Per the germline V gene, CDR1 is MNHNY and CDR2 is SVGAGI (reference sequence). CDR3 length: 13 amino acids. V was pared by 5 bases and J by 6 bases, with 13 bases between. Written as DNA, the CDR3 is TGTGCCAGCAGTACCCGGGGGGACGATGGCTACACCTTC. Residues: CASSTRGDDGYTF.

V gene TRBV5-1 combines with J gene TRBJ2-5, with D unresolved. The V end lost 4 bases, the J end lost 2 bases, and 9 bases lay between the germline ends. The CDR3 spans 13 residues. Germline-derived CDR1 and CDR2 are SGHRS and YFSETQ. CDR3 protein: CASSRQEQETQYF. The CDR3 DNA sequence: TGCGCCAGCAGCCGTCAAGAGCAAGAGACCCAGTACTTC.

The J gene is TRBJ2-3, the V gene TRBV5-1; TRBD1 is a possible D gene (5 bases). Germline V gives CDR1 SGHRS, CDR2 YFSETQ. V lost 1 base, J lost 0 bases, and 15 bases lay in between. CDR3 length equals 17 residues. The CDR3 here is CASSLRGPSSSTDTQYF. The CDR3 DNA reads as TGCGCCAGCAGCTTGAGGGGCCCAAGTTCTAGCACAGATACGCAGTATTTT.

The rearrangement joins TRBV5-5 to TRBJ2-2; 7 nucleotides line up with TRBD2. Trimming removed 1 base from V and 6 bases from J; junction bases left unmatched: 0. CDR3 size: 13 residues. The germline V gene encodes CDR1 SGHKS and CDR2 YYEKEE (reference sequence). CDR3 bases: TGTGCCAGCAGCTTGACTAGCGCCGGGGAGCTGTTTTTT. This translates into CASSLTSAGELFF.

The chain couples TRBV11-2 to TRBJ2-7; 8 bases line up with TRBD2. The germline V gene encodes CDR1 SGHAT and CDR2 FQNNGV. The CDR3 totals 15 residues. V gave up 4 bases and J gave up 6 bases; unmatched junction bases: 11. CDR3 protein: CASSSTSGASGEQYF. For the CDR3, the DNA is TGTGCCAGCAGCTCAACTAGCGGAGCTTCCGGCGAGCAGTACTTC.

J is TRBJ1-1 and V is TRBV11-3; 7 nucleotides align to TRBD1. The V gene's germline CDR1 is SGHNT and CDR2 YENEEA. V shed 5 bases and J 1 base; nucleotides not matched to a gene: 7. The CDR3 has 15 residues. The chain's CDR3 is CASSAQTGRNTEAFF. DNA for the CDR3: TGTGCCAGCAGCGCCCAGACAGGGAGGAACACTGAAGCTTTCTTT.

The chain couples TRBV7-2 to TRBJ2-5; TRBD2 might be the D (5 bases). Between the trimmed V and J ends, which lost 6 bases and 1 base, there was a span of 9 bases. The length of the CDR3 is 13 residues. Germline values: CDR1 SGHTA, CDR2 FQGNSA. CDR3 loop: CASRAGIQETQYF. CDR3 bases: TGTGCCAGCAGGGCGGGTATCCAAGAGACCCAGTACTTC. Supplemented by reference TRBV7-2 and TRBJ2-5, the full variable domain reads GAGVSQSPSNKVTEKGKDVELRCDPISGHTALYWYRQSLGQGLEFLIYFQGNSAPDKSGLPSDRFSAERTGGSVSTLTIQRTQQEDSAVYLCASRAGIQETQYFGPGTRLLVL.

V usage is TRBV4-1 and J usage is TRBJ1-2; 9 positions agree with TRBD1. V lost 0 bases to trimming and J lost 10 bases; unmatched junction nucleotides: 9. The CDR3 has 15 amino acids. Germline V gene lookup returns CDR1 MGHRA and CDR2 YSYEKL. The CDR3 nucleotides are TGCGCCAGCAGCCAAGAACAGGGACAGGGCTTCGTCTACACCTTC. Protein: CASSQEQGQGFVYTF.

The chain uses TRBV5-1 and TRBJ1-3; 10 positions agree with TRBD1. J was trimmed by 4 bases and V by 4 bases; bases with no gene match: 8. This CDR3 has 16 residues. Germline CDR1 SGHRS, CDR2 YFSETQ. The CDR3 spells CASSNRDRGNGNTIYF. The CDR3 coding sequence is TGCGCCAGCAGCAACCGGGACAGGGGCAACGGAAACACCATATATTTT.

This rearrangement joins TRBV5-1 to TRBJ2-3; 9 nucleotides line up with TRBD1. V shed 4 bases and J 3 bases; nucleotides not matched to a gene: 6. The germline CDR1 and CDR2 sequences are SGHRS and YFSETQ. The CDR3 consists of 15 residues. The CDR3 loop is CASSPPGQGTDTQYF. The CDR3 DNA follows: TGCGCCAGCAGCCCTCCGGGACAGGGAACAGATACGCAGTATTTT.

In DNA, the CDR3 is TGTGCCACCAGTGTCGGGGCAGGGGGCTGGGAGCAGTTCTTC. Encoded protein: CATSVGAGGWEQFF. The V and J genes are TRBV24-1 and TRBJ2-1, with TRBD1 matching over 8 bases. The germline V gene has CDR1 KGHDR and CDR2 SFDVKD. The CDR3 runs 14 residues. Trimming at V came to 5 bases and at J to 10 bases, leaving 9 bases not matched to a gene.

CDR3 nucleotides: TGTGCCAGCAGCTTAGAATTGGGCCAGATTAACTATGGCTACACCTTC. As protein: CASSLELGQINYGYTF. The chain carries TRBV7-2 and TRBJ1-2, with D unclear. The CDR3 is 16 residues long. Germline assignment: CDR1 SGHTA and CDR2 FQGNSA. Deletions cut 1 base from V and 1 base from J, with 13 bases between.

This clone was observed once. The J gene is TRBJ1-6, the V gene TRBV19; D is perhaps TRBD1 (6 bases). The V end lost 3 bases, the J end lost 3 bases, and 12 bases lay between the germline ends. The germline CDR1 and CDR2 sequences are LNHDA and SQIVND (reference sequence). The CDR3 covers 16 residues. The CDR3 protein is CASSMGGPHYNSPLHF. DNA of the CDR3: TGTGCCAGTAGTATGGGGGGGCCCCACTATAATTCACCCCTCCACTTT.

J is TRBJ2-1 and V is TRBV7-6; 12 bases map to TRBD2. This CDR3 has 17 residues. V lost 2 bases and J lost 7; bases outside the gene matches: 9. Germline CDR1 and CDR2: SGHVS and FNYEAQ. CDR3 amino acids: CASSLNLAGGPFNEQFF. CDR3 bases: TGTGCCAGCAGCTTAAACCTAGCGGGAGGGCCTTTTAATGAGCAGTTCTTC. The full variable domain, rest sourced from reference TRBV7-6 and TRBJ2-1, is GAGVSQSPRYKVTKRGQDVALRCDPISGHVSLYWYRQALGQGPEFLTYFNYEAQQDKSGLPNDRFSAERPEGSISTLTIQRTEQRDSAMYRCASSLNLAGGPFNEQFFGPGTRLTVL.

The chain links TRBV5-1 to TRBJ1-1; D is ambiguous. The CDR3 is 13 residues long. The germline V gene encodes CDR1 SGHRS and CDR2 YFSETQ. Trimming left V 2 bases short and J 6 bases short, with 11 bases between. This CDR3 is CASSFRGSAEAFF. For the CDR3, the DNA is TGCGCCAGCAGCTTCAGAGGGAGCGCTGAAGCTTTCTTT. Combining the CDR3 with reference TRBV5-1 and TRBJ1-1 gives the whole variable domain KAGVTQTPRYLIKTRGQQVTLSCSPISGHRSVSWYQQTPGQGLQFLFEYFSETQRNKGNFPGRFSGRQFSNSRSEMNVSTLELGDSALYLCASSFRGSAEAFFGQGTRLTVV.

V gene TRBV15 combines with J gene TRBJ2-3; a weak D match, TRBD1 (5 bases). The V end lost 5 bases, the J end lost 2 bases, and 8 bases lay between the germline ends. Germline CDR1 reads LNHNV; CDR2 reads YYDKDF (reference sequence). This CDR3 contains 13 residues. The CDR3 spells CATSGAVTDTQYF. The CDR3 nucleotides are TGTGCCACCAGCGGGGCGGTCACAGATACGCAGTATTTT.

The chain couples TRBV18 to TRBJ2-7; D perhaps matches TRBD2 (6 bases). Trimming took 3 bases from V and 2 from J, leaving 11 bases between them. The length of the CDR3 is 14 residues. Looked up from germline, CDR1 is KGHSH and CDR2 is LQKENI. The CDR3 is CASSPTGETYEQYF. The CDR3 DNA sequence: TGTGCCAGCTCACCTACGGGAGAGACCTACGAGCAGTACTTC.